Presented here are 3 T cell receptor delta chains from one specimen sequenced in a study of gamma-delta T cells after stem cell transplantation. TCRdb re-processed the RT-PCR reads via CATT. The data contain thousands of delta-chain clones, about an eighth of them singletons. Sequencing used gamma-delta T cells. The receptor source for this set is a human donor. It is not recorded whose cells these are; they may come from a transplant donor.

The J gene is TRDJ1, the V gene TRDV3; D possibly corresponds to TRDD3 (5 bases). Germline CDR1 reads TVYSNPD; CDR2 reads GDNSRS (reference sequence). V was shortened by 2 bases and J by 7 bases, with 29 bases between the two germline ends. This CDR3 spans 17 amino acids. The CDR3 loop is CAFWGVGPVPPPGKLIF. The CDR3 nucleotides are TGTGCCTTTTGGGGTGTGGGGCCGGTGCCTCCCCCCGGTAAACTCATCTTT.

This clone was found a few times. Within the sample, other DNA sequences also encode this same CDR3. This chain connects TRAV29/DV5 to TRDJ1; 10 bases fit TRDD3. V lost 0 bases to trimming and J lost 0 bases; unmatched junction nucleotides: 26. The germline V gene encodes CDR1 NSMFDY and CDR2 ISSIKDK. The CDR3 contains 23 residues. CDR3 nucleotide sequence: TGTGCAGCAAGCGCGGAATCCACTTCGCGTACTGGGGGATTGCCGTCGTACACCGATAAACTCATCTTT. Encoded protein: CAASAESTSRTGGLPSYTDKLIF.

The genes are TRDV3 and TRDJ1; 9 bases map to TRDD2. This CDR3 comprises 18 residues. Germline CDR1 and CDR2: TVYSNPD and GDNSRS (reference sequence). With V trimmed by 5 bases and J by 0 bases, 19 bases remained unmatched. CDR3 coding DNA: TGTGCCGGATCGCAGGGACCTTCCTACGGGGATTACACCGATAAACTCATCTTT. This translates into CAGSQGPSYGDYTDKLIF.